These 6 T cell receptor beta chains share one sample of origin, sequenced in a study of blood T cell repertoires in COVID-19. Sequenced by immunoSEQ multiplex PCR; TCRdb stores in-frame clones only, minus some. The table shows tens of thousands of clones, with 70% to 80% occurring only once. Sequencing was done on a sample of peripheral blood. The origin of the receptors is a human donor in a cohort sampled during active COVID-19.

The genes are TRBV6-2 or TRBV6-3 and TRBJ2-3, with D possibly matching TRBD1 (6 bases). Germline CDR1 and CDR2: MNHEY and SVGEGT. V dropped 6 bases and J dropped 8 bases, with 21 bases sitting between them. The CDR3 is 15 amino acids. The CDR3 nucleotides are TGTGCCAGCAGCCTGGACAGAGTCGGCGTGGGTACGCAGTATTTT. Translated, it gives CASSLDRVGVGTQYF.

This clone was seen once. The chain recombines TRBV5-4 with TRBJ2-5; weak D call: TRBD1 (5 bases). Trimming took off 0 bases at V and 7 bases at J, with 19 bases between the two ends. The V gene's germline CDR1 is SGHNT and CDR2 YYREEE (reference sequence). The CDR3 covers 16 residues. The CDR3 here is CASSLDGLQGLGTQYF. The DNA for the CDR3 is TGTGCCAGCAGCTTGGACGGTCTCCAGGGATTGGGGACCCAGTACTTC.

The chain has TRBV28 and TRBJ2-5, with TRBD1 as a possible D gene (6 bases). Germline V lookup: CDR1 MDHEN, CDR2 SYDVKM. The germline V and J ends were trimmed by 6 bases and 4 bases, with 18 bases remaining between them. The CDR3 is 15 amino acids. The CDR3 sequence is CASRVQGSVGETQYF. DNA of the CDR3: TGTGCCAGCAGGGTGCAGGGGTCAGTGGGAGAGACCCAGTACTTC.

The gene calls are TRBV2 and TRBJ2-7; a weak D match, TRBD1 (5 bases). Germline loops: CDR1 SNHLY, CDR2 FYNNEI. Trimming cost V 4 bases and J 3 bases, with 10 bases left between them. The CDR3 consists of 13 residues. This CDR3 is CASSVRGDYEQYF. Written as DNA, the CDR3 is TGTGCCAGCAGTGTAAGGGGCGACTACGAGCAGTACTTC.

The gene calls are TRBV3-1 (or the pseudogene TRBV3-2) and TRBJ2-6; TRBD2 matches 10 bases. CDR1 and CDR2 (germline): LGHDT, YNNKEL (reference sequence). This CDR3 has 18 amino acids. The J segment lost 3 bases and the V segment lost 1 base, leaving 6 bases of the junction unmatched. This chain's CDR3 is CASSQASSGRGGANVLTF. CDR3 coding DNA: TGTGCCAGCAGCCAAGCATCTAGCGGGAGAGGTGGGGCCAACGTCCTGACTTTC.

The gene calls are TRBV3-1 (or the pseudogene TRBV3-2) and TRBJ1-1; D is possibly TRBD1 (5 bases). Germline values: CDR1 LGHDT, CDR2 YNNKEL (reference sequence). The CDR3 covers 16 residues. V lost 0 bases and J 0 bases, leaving 11 bases between the germline ends. The CDR3 DNA follows: TGTGCCAGCAGCCAAGATCGGGGGGGATTGAACACTGAAGCTTTCTTT. It translates to CASSQDRGGLNTEAFF.